This TCR beta chain was recorded in a study of cytomegalovirus exposure and HLA in healthy donors. Findings and limits, study-wide: Most TCR sequences were uncommon, yet certain public TCRs appeared in many donors.

Note on this clone: The antigen is not known.

The primer mix had 60 Vbeta and 13 Jbeta primers. Method: immunoSEQ multiplex PCR; TCRdb's copy keeps in-frame clones and lacks some. This table holds 70,000 to 100,000 clones, approximately 80% found once. The germline gives CDR1 SGHRS, CDR2 YFSETQ. J was trimmed by 8 bases and V by 4 bases; bases with no gene match: 8. The CDR3 contains 14 residues. The chain joins TRBV5-1 to TRBJ2-1; 8 bases are shared with TRBD1. The sample consisted of PBMCs. The receptor comes from a woman aged 50 to 60 in good health and CMV-seropositive. In DNA form, the CDR3 reads TGCGCCAGCAGCAAGGGACAGGAGCGCGATGAGCAGTTCTTC. The encoded protein is CASSKGQERDEQFF. The whole variable domain, filled in from reference TRBV5-1 and TRBJ2-1, reads KAGVTQTPRYLIKTRGQQVTLSCSPISGHRSVSWYQQTPGQGLQFLFEYFSETQRNKGNFPGRFSGRQFSNSRSEMNVSTLELGDSALYLCASSKGQERDEQFFGPGTRLTVL.